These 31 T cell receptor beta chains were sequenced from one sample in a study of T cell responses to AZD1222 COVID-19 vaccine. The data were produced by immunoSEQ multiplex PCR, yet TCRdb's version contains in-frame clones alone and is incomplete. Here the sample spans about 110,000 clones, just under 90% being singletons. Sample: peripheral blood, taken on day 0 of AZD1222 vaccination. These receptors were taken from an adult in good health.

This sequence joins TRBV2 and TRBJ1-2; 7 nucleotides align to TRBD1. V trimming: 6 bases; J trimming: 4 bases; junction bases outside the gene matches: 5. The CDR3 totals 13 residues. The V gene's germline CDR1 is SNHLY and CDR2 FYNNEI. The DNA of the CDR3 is TGTGCCAGCAGACCACAGGGGTCCTATGGCTACACCTTC. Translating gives CASRPQGSYGYTF.

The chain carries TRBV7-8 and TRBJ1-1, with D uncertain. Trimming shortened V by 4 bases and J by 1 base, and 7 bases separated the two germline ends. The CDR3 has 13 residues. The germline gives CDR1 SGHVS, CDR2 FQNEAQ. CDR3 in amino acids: CASSSRGNTEAFF. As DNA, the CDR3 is TGTGCCAGCAGCTCGCGGGGGAACACTGAAGCTTTCTTT.

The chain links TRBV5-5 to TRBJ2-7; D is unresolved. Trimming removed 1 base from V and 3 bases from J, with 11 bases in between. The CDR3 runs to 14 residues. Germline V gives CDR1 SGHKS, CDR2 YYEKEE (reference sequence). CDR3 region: CASSLYYKNYEQYF. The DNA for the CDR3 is TGTGCCAGCAGCTTGTATTACAAGAACTACGAGCAGTACTTC.

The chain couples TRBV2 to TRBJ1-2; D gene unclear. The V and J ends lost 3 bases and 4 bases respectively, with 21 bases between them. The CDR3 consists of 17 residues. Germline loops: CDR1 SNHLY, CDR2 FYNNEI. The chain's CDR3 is CASSEGEGEVLRYGYTF. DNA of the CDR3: TGTGCCAGCAGTGAGGGTGAGGGTGAGGTCCTTCGCTATGGCTACACCTTC.

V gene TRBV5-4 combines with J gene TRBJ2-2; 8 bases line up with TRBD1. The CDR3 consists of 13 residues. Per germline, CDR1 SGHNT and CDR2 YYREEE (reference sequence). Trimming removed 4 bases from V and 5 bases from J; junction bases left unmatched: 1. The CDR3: CASSRQGTGELFF. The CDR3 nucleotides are TGTGCCAGCAGCCGACAGGGGACCGGGGAGCTGTTTTTT.

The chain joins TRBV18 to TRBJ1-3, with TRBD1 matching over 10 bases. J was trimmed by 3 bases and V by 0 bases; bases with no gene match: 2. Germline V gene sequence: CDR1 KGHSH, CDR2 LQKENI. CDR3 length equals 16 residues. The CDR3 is CASSPPGTGVGNTIYF. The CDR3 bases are TGTGCCAGCTCACCACCGGGGACAGGGGTTGGAAACACCATATATTTT.

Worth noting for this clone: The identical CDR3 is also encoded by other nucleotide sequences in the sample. Here the CDR3 reads CASRGGRNSPLHF. The DNA for the CDR3 is TGTGCCAGTAGGGGGGGGAGGAATTCACCCCTCCACTTT. The rearrangement links TRBV19 to TRBJ1-6, with D possibly TRBD1 on 5 matching bases. Germline V gives CDR1 LNHDA, CDR2 SQIVND (reference sequence). V gave up 6 bases and J gave up 7 bases, with 10 bases separating them. The CDR3 totals 13 residues.

Here the CDR3 DNA reads TGTGCCAGCAGCTTCCTAGCGGGGTCCAATGAGCAGTTCTTC. The encoded protein is CASSFLAGSNEQFF. J is TRBJ2-1 and V is TRBV5-5; 9 bases are shared with TRBD2. There are 14 residues in the CDR3. Germline V gene sequence: CDR1 SGHKS, CDR2 YYEKEE (reference sequence). J was trimmed by 6 bases and V by 2 bases; bases with no gene match: 3.

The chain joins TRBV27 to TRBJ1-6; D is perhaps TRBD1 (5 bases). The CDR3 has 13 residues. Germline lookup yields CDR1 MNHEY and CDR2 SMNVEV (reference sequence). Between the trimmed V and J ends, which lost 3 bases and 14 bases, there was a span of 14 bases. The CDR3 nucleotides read TGTGCCAGCAGTTTTGAGGGGTCTCGGGCCCTCCACTTT. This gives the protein CASSFEGSRALHF.

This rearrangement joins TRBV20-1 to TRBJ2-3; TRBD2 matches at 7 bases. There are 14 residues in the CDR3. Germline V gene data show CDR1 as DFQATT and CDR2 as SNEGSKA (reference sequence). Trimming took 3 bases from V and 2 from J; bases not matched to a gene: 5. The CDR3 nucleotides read TGCAGTGCTAGTCGGACTAGGAACACAGATACGCAGTATTTT. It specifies CSASRTRNTDTQYF.

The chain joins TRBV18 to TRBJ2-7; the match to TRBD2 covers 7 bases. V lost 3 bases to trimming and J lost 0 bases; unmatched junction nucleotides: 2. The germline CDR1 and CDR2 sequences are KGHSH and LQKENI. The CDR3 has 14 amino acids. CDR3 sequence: CASSPPSGSYEQYF. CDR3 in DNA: TGTGCCAGCTCACCGCCTAGCGGCTCCTACGAGCAGTACTTC.

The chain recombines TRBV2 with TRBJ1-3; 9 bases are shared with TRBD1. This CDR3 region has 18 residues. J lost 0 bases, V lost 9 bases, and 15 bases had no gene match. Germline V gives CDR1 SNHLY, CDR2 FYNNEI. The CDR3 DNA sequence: TGTGCCAGTGAGGGGGGACAGGGTCGGATTAACTCTGGAAACACCATATATTTT. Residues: CASEGGQGRINSGNTIYF. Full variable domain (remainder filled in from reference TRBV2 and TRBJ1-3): EPEVTQTPSHQVTQMGQEVILRCVPISNHLYFYWYRQILGQKVEFLVSFYNNEISEKSEIFDDQFSVERPDGSNFTLKIRSTKLEDSAMYFCASEGGQGRINSGNTIYFGEGSWLTVV.

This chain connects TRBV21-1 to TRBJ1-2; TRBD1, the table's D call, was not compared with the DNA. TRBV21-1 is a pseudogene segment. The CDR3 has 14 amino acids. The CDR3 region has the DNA TGTGCCAGCAGCCAGGACAGGGGGTGTTATGGCTACACCTTC. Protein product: CASSQDRGCYGYTF.

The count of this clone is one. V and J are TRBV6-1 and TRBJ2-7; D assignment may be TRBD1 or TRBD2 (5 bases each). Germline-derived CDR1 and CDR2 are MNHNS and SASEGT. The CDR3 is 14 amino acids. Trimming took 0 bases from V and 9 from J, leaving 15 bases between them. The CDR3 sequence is CASSEALRTGTQYF. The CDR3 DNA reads TGTGCCAGCAGTGAAGCGCTTCGAACCGGGACGCAGTACTTC.

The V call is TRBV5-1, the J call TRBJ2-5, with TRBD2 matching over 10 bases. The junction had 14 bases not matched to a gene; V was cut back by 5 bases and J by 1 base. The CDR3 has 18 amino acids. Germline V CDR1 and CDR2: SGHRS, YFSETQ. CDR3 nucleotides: TGCGCCAGCAGTGGTCTTGCTAGCGGGAGCCAGGGCCAAGAGACCCAGTACTTC. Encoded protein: CASSGLASGSQGQETQYF.

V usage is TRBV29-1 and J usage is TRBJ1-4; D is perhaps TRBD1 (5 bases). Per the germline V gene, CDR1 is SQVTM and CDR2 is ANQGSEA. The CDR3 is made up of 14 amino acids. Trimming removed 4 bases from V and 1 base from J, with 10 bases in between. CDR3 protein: CSVARDGTNEKLFF. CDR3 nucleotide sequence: TGCAGCGTTGCTAGGGACGGAACTAATGAAAAACTGTTTTTT.

The CDR3 here is CASSGGGWTDTQYF. The CDR3 nucleotides are TGTGCCAGCAGCGGCGGAGGGTGGACAGATACGCAGTATTTT. The chain carries TRBV9 and TRBJ2-3, with D perhaps matching TRBD2 (6 bases). The CDR3 consists of 14 residues. The germline V gene has CDR1 SGDLS and CDR2 YYNGEE. V was pared by 3 bases and J by 3 bases, with 11 bases between.

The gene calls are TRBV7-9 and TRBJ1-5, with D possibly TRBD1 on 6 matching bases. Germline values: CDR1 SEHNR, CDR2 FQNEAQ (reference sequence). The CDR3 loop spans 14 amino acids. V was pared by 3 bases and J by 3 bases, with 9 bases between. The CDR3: CASSLGTTNQPQHF. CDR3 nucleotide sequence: TGTGCCAGCAGCTTGGGGACAACCAATCAGCCCCAGCATTTT.

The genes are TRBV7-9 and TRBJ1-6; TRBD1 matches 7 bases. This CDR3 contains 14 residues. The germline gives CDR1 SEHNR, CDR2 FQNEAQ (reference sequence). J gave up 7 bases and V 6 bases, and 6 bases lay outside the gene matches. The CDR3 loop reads CASRGGQTNSPLHF. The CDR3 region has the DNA TGTGCCAGCAGAGGGGGACAGACAAATTCACCCCTCCACTTT.

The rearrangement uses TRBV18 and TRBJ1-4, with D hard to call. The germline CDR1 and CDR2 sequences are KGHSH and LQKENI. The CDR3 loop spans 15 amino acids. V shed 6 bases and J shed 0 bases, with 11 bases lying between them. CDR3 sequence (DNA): TGTGCCAGCTCGCCCGGCGGAGCAACTAATGAAAAACTGTTTTTT. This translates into CASSPGGATNEKLFF.

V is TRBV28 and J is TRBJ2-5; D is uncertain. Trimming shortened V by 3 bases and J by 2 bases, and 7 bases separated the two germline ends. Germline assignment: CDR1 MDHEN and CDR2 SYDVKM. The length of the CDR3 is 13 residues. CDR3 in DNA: TGTGCCAGCAGTTTTACTGGTCAAGAGACCCAGTACTTC. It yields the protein CASSFTGQETQYF.

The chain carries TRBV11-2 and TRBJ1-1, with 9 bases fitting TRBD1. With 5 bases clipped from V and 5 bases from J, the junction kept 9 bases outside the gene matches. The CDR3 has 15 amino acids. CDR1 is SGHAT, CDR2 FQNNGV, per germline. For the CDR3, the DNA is TGTGCCAGCAGCAAAGAGGGGACAGGGATAACTGAAGCTTTCTTT. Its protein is CASSKEGTGITEAFF.

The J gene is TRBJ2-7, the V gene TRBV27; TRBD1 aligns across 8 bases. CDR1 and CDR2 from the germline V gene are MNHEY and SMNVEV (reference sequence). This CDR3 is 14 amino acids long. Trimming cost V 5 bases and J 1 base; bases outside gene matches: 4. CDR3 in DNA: TGTGCCAGCAGTGCCGGGACAGGTTCCTACGAGCAGTACTTC. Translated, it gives CASSAGTGSYEQYF.

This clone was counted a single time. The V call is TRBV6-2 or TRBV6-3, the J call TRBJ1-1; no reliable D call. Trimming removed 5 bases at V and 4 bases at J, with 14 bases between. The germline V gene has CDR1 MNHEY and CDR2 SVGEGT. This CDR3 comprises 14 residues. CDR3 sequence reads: CASSTPGEGTEAFF. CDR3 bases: TGTGCCAGCAGTACCCCCGGGGAAGGCACTGAAGCTTTCTTT.

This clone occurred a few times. The CDR3 loop is CASSLLGANYGYTF. CDR3 nucleotides: TGCGCCAGCAGCTTGTTGGGAGCTAACTATGGCTACACCTTC. The chain combines TRBV5-1 with TRBJ1-2, with D unresolved. The length of the CDR3 is 14 residues. The V and J ends lost 1 base and 0 bases respectively, with 7 bases between them. The germline gives CDR1 SGHRS, CDR2 YFSETQ. The full variable domain, its missing parts supplied by reference TRBV5-1 and TRBJ1-2, is KAGVTQTPRYLIKTRGQQVTLSCSPISGHRSVSWYQQTPGQGLQFLFEYFSETQRNKGNFPGRFSGRQFSNSRSEMNVSTLELGDSALYLCASSLLGANYGYTFGSGTRLTVV.

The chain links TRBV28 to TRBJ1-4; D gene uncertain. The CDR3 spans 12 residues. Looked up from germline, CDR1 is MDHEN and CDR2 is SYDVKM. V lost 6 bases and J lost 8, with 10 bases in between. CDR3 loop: CASRRGGEKLFF. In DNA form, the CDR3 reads TGTGCCAGCAGACGGGGTGGCGAAAAACTGTTTTTT.

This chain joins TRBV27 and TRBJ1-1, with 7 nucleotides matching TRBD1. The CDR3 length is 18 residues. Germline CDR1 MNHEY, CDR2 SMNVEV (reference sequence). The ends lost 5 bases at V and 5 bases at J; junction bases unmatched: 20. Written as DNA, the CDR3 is TGTGCCAGCAGTACCATCGACAGGGCGGGTAGAGGGAGGACTGAAGCTTTCTTT. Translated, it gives CASSTIDRAGRGRTEAFF.

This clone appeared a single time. CDR3 nucleotide sequence: TGTGCCAGCAGCGGGACAGGCTATGGCTACACCTTC. Translated, it gives CASSGTGYGYTF. The chain joins TRBV11-2 to TRBJ1-2, with 8 bases lining up with TRBD1. J was trimmed by 4 bases and V by 5 bases; bases with no gene match: 0. The CDR3 is made up of 12 amino acids. Per germline, CDR1 SGHAT and CDR2 FQNNGV.

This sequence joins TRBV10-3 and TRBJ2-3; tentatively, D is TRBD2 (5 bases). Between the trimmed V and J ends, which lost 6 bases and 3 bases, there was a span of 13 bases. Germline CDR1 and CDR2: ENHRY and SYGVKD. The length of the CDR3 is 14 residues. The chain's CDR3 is CAIRRGRDTDTQYF. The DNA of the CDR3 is TGTGCCATCAGACGAGGGAGAGATACAGATACGCAGTATTTT.

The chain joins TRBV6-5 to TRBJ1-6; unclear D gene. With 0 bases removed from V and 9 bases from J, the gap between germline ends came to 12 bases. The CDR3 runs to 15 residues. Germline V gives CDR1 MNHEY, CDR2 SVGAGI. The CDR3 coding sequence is TGTGCCAGCAGTTACTCGCTTCGGGAGGGTTCACCCCTCCACTTT. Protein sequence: CASSYSLREGSPLHF.

The CDR3 nucleotides are TGTGCCAGCAGTGAAAGGGAGAGGTATGGCTACACCTTC. As protein: CASSERERYGYTF. The chain combines TRBV6-1 with TRBJ1-2, with D unresolved. V was cut by 2 bases and J by 5 bases, with 9 bases left in between. Germline CDR1 MNHNS, CDR2 SASEGT. There are 13 residues in the CDR3.